This T cell receptor beta chain was captured in a study of cytomegalovirus exposure and HLA in healthy donors. Across the whole study: Out of a few hundred genotyped donors, roughly 83% belonged to the Caucasian-associated ancestry cluster. General study points: Cytomegalovirus status, reportedly, was diagnosed with high specificity and sensitivity by the classifier.

Losses at the gene ends were 6 bases for V and 5 bases for J; bases not matched to a gene: 5. This CDR3 is 13 amino acids long. CDR1 MNHNS and CDR2 SASEGT come from the germline V gene. There are a few counts of this clone. Its antigen is not known. Whereas donors were nominally healthy upon sampling, unrecorded immune exposures were probable. Vbeta (60) and Jbeta (13) primers were used in the PCR. The assay was immunoSEQ multiplex PCR, and TCRdb's table has in-frame clones only and misses some. Among 160,000 or so clones listed, 70% to 80% were seen once. This TCR derives from a man aged 40-50 years in good health and CMV-seronegative. The sequenced sample consisted of PBMCs. The gene calls are TRBV6-1 and TRBJ2-7; TRBD1 matches 9 bases. Here the CDR3 reads CASRTGGDDEQYF. CDR3 DNA: TGTGCCAGCAGGACAGGGGGGGACGACGAGCAGTACTTC.